This T cell receptor beta chain derives from a study of spatial heterogeneity in lung cancer. For the study at large: There were consistently more beta-chain sequences detected than alpha-chain sequences. Every unique TCR and UMI combination, on average, appeared more than ten times in raw reads. Whole-study findings and limits: Whereas they appeared in blood less at follow-up, ubiquitous expanded tumor TCRs appeared there more at resection.

Trimming at V came to 5 bases and at J to 6 bases, leaving 5 bases not matched to a gene. Germline lookup yields CDR1 MNHNS and CDR2 SASEGT. The CDR3 spans 14 residues. Each CDR3 protein gets one entry after TCRdb re-called the 5' RACE reads with MiXCR. The sample yields some 7,800 distinct CDR3 sequences, over 7.5% seen once. Many counts were recorded for this clonotype. Its cognate antigen is unknown. Because this beta chain is a stray read in a library intended to capture alpha chains, its abundance should not be given much weight. The time point denotes: sample taken at primary tumor resection. Extraction of whole RNA from tumor, nontumor lung or frozen PBMC preceded unsorted sequencing. The donors were more than 70 patients with non-small cell lung cancer that was early-stage and untreated.

This chain joins TRBV6-1 and TRBJ2-7, with 12 nucleotides matching TRBD2. The receptor comes from a male donor with early-stage non-small cell lung cancer. The sample was PBMCs, taken at surgery. The CDR3 spells CASSTTSGSIEQYF. In nucleotides, the CDR3 is TGTGCCAGCAGTACGACTAGCGGGAGTATCGAGCAGTACTTC.